This T cell receptor (beta chain) came from a study of metastatic and nonmetastatic thyroid tumors. Patients had received no treatment of any kind before thyroid surgery. This clone was seen ten or more times. From germline, CDR1 is MRHNA and CDR2 SNTAGT. The length of the CDR3 is 13 residues. V shed 2 bases and J shed 6 bases, with 10 bases lying between them. TCRdb re-analyzed the PCR reads through MiXCR. There are 30,000 to 35,000 clones in the sample; approximately 16% occur only once, and around 3.1% lies in the top ten. This TCR was recovered from a female donor with papillary thyroid cancer or a benign thyroid nodule (not recorded which). Some clones in this sample may be carry-over from other donors' samples. Sequencing was performed on blood. This chain links TRBV6-4 with TRBJ1-2; D is perhaps TRBD1 (5 bases). In DNA, the CDR3 is TGTGCCAGCAGTGACGGGGAGGGGCATGGCTACACCTTC. Translation: CASSDGEGHGYTF.